This T cell receptor beta chain is from a study of CD8 T cells in ankylosing spondylitis. TCRdb used MiXCR to reprocess the 5' RACE reads, holding one entry per CDR3 protein. The sample includes approximately 220,000 distinct CDR3 sequences, roughly 24% of them seen just once. As to this clonotype: Its ends do not fully match the called genes, so a read error is possible.

The CDR3 length is 15 residues. Germline CDR1 reads LGHDT; CDR2 reads YNNKEL (reference sequence). The specimen sequenced was blood, either unsorted or a sorted T cell fraction (not recorded which). This receptor was taken from a male donor with ankylosing spondylitis or in good health (not recorded which). The chain joins TRBV3-1 to TRBJ2-4, with D uncertain. The CDR3 here is CACSQERLAKNIQYF. The CDR3 DNA reads as TGTGCCTGCAGCCAAGAACGGCTAGCCAAAAACATTCAGTACTTC.